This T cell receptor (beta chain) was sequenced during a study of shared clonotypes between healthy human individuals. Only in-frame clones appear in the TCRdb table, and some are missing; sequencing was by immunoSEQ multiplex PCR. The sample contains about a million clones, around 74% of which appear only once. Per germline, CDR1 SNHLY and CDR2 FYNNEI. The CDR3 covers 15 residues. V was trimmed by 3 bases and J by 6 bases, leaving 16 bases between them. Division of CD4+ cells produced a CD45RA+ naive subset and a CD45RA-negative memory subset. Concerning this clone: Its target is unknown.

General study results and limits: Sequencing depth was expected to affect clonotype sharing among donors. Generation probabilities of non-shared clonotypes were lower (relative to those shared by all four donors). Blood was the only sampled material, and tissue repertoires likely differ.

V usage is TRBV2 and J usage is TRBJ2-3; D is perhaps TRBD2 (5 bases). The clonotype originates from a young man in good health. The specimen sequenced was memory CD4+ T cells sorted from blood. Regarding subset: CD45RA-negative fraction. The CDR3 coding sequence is TGTGCCAGCAGTGATTCGAGGGTCTTCCCCGATACGCAGTATTTT. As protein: CASSDSRVFPDTQYF.